Detailed here is one T cell receptor (beta chain). The data were obtained in a study of shared clonotypes between healthy human individuals. Study details: The composition of the donors was a couple of women and a few men aged 18 to 49.

The ends lost 3 bases at V and 2 bases at J; junction bases unmatched: 7. The CDR3 has 16 residues. Germline-derived CDR1 and CDR2 are SGHVS and FQNEAQ. Several immunoSEQ plates held equal portions of the genomic DNA taken from each subset. Unsorted PBMC samples were amplified in replicate PCRs containing around 300 ng DNA, 25,000 to 35,000 T cell genomes. Using immunoSEQ multiplex PCR, the repertoire was profiled, and TCRdb retains in-frame clones only, with some absent. In the table there are about 490,000 clones, roughly four fifths of which are singletons. Input material: PBMCs. The sequence was collected from a woman aged 40 to 50 in good health. Some clones in this sample may be carry-over from other donors' samples. V gene TRBV7-8 combines with J gene TRBJ2-1, with TRBD2 matching over 7 bases. The DNA for the CDR3 is TGTGCCAGCAGCTTGGAAGCGGGAAGACCCTACAATGAGCAGTTCTTC. It specifies CASSLEAGRPYNEQFF.